These 14 T cell receptor beta chains share one sample of origin, sequenced in a study of T-cell reconstitution after alpha-beta-depleted transplantation in children. Unique molecular identifiers were used in preparing the TCRbeta library. TCRdb re-analysed the PCR reads in MiXCR, keeping a single row per CDR3 protein. The sample has fewer than 1 million distinct CDR3 sequences, around 17% seen once; the top ten hold 5%. Sequencing used PBMCs, mostly from graft donor cells, obtained 360 days after TCRalphabeta/CD19-depleted stem cell transplant. These receptor sequences come from a male patient aged 10 to 17 who had a stem cell transplant for acute lymphoblastic leukemia, so the T cells may come from the graft donor.

There are many counts of this clonotype. The chain recombines TRBV5-1 with TRBJ2-1, with TRBD2 matching over 9 bases. Germline V gives CDR1 SGHRS, CDR2 YFSETQ. The CDR3 length is 14 residues. Trimming took 3 bases from V and 6 from J; bases not matched to a gene: 4. The CDR3 loop is CASSSTSGPNEQFF. CDR3 DNA: TGCGCCAGCAGCTCGACTAGCGGTCCCAATGAGCAGTTCTTC.

This clonotype was found many times. The chain links TRBV2 to TRBJ1-1; D not certain. The CDR3 is 13 residues long. The ends were cut back, 5 bases at V and 4 bases at J, with 11 bases in the middle. Looked up from germline, CDR1 is SNHLY and CDR2 is FYNNEI. CDR3 residues: CASSRETSTEAFF. The CDR3 DNA follows: TGTGCCAGCAGTCGGGAGACGTCCACTGAAGCTTTCTTT.

Note on this clonotype: A much larger clone is a single base away; this may be a read error. The CDR3 coding sequence is TGTGCCAGCAGCGACGTAGCGCCGACCCAGTACTTC. Protein: CASSDVAPTQYF. The V gene is TRBV4-2, the J gene TRBJ2-5; possibly TRBD2 for D (5 bases). Germline V gene sequence: CDR1 LGHNA, CDR2 YNFKEQ. The V end was cut by 5 bases, the J end by 7 bases, with 11 bases between. The CDR3 has 12 residues.

CDR3 sequence: CASSDYSMGNNEQFF. CDR3 bases: TGTGCCAGCAGCGATTATAGCATGGGGAACAATGAGCAGTTCTTC. V is TRBV2 and J is TRBJ2-1; D is ambiguous. In germline, CDR1 is SNHLY, CDR2 FYNNEI. CDR3 length equals 15 residues. Trimming removed 6 bases at V and 5 bases at J, with 17 bases between.

This chain connects TRBV6-5 to TRBJ2-4; D could derive from TRBD1 or TRBD2 (5 bases each). This CDR3 has 13 residues. V dropped 4 bases and J dropped 9 bases, with 13 bases sitting between them. The germline CDR1 and CDR2 sequences are MNHEY and SVGAGI. CDR3 sequence: CASSLGTGGIQYF. The CDR3 region has the DNA TGTGCCAGCAGTTTAGGGACGGGTGGCATTCAGTACTTC.

This clonotype was seen a handful of times. The gene calls are TRBV27 and TRBJ1-2; 7 bases match TRBD1. This CDR3 has 17 residues. Germline loops: CDR1 MNHEY, CDR2 SMNVEV (reference sequence). The V gene end was trimmed by 3 bases and the J gene end by 4 bases; junction bases not matched to a gene: 14. The CDR3, as DNA: TGTGCCAGCAGTTTCCGAGGACAGGCCCCCTTAATCTATGGCTACACCTTC. Encoded protein: CASSFRGQAPLIYGYTF.

V gene TRBV12-3 or TRBV12-4 combines with J gene TRBJ2-7; a possible D gene is TRBD1 (6 bases). V lost 6 bases and J lost 6, with 15 bases in between. This CDR3 spans 13 amino acids. The CDR3 nucleotides read TGTGCCAGCAGCCCCGGGACAAGAGGCGAGCAGTACTTC. Translation: CASSPGTRGEQYF.

This sequence joins TRBV12-3 or TRBV12-4 and TRBJ2-1, with 13 bases aligning to TRBD2. The ends lost 6 bases at V and 8 bases at J; junction bases unmatched: 4. CDR3 size: 14 residues. CDR3 bases: TGTGCCAGCAGAAGACTAGCGGGAGGCCATGAGCAGTTCTTC. Amino acid sequence: CASRRLAGGHEQFF.

This clonotype showed up just a few times. The chain combines TRBV7-3 with TRBJ2-5, with 7 positions matching TRBD2. The CDR3 contains 18 residues. Germline V lookup: CDR1 SGHTA, CDR2 FQGTGA. The junction had 14 bases not matched to a gene; V was cut back by 0 bases and J by 4 bases. The CDR3 region has the DNA TGTGCCAGCAGCTTAACGGGAGCGGGATCCTTCTTAGGAGAGACCCAGTACTTC. Amino acid sequence: CASSLTGAGSFLGETQYF.

The chain employs TRBV7-9 and TRBJ1-2; possibly TRBD1 for D (6 bases). Germline V gene sequence: CDR1 SEHNR, CDR2 FQNEAQ (reference sequence). Trimming removed 4 bases at V and 11 bases at J, with 14 bases between. The CDR3 extends over 12 amino acids. This CDR3 reads CASSSSGTTYTF. CDR3 nucleotides: TGTGCCAGCAGCTCCTCCGGGACAACTTACACCTTC. Together with reference TRBV7-9 and TRBJ1-2, the CDR3 gives the full variable domain: DTGVSQNPRHKITKRGQNVTFRCDPISEHNRLYWYRQTLGQGPEFLTYFQNEAQLEKSRLLSDRFSAERPKGSFSTLEIQRTEQGDSAMYLCASSSSGTTYTFGSGTRLTVV.

The chain joins TRBV5-1 to TRBJ1-1; TRBD1 agrees at 8 bases. Unmatched junction bases numbered 13, after V lost 2 bases and J lost 10 bases. Germline V gene sequence: CDR1 SGHRS, CDR2 YFSETQ. The CDR3 consists of 15 residues. The CDR3 DNA sequence: TGCGCCAGCAGCTTTCTCCAGGGGGCGACGGGACGAGCTTTCTTT. Its translation is CASSFLQGATGRAFF.

V and J are TRBV27 and TRBJ1-6; D gene unclear. The V end was cut by 7 bases, the J end by 0 bases, with 7 bases between. From germline, CDR1 is MNHEY and CDR2 SMNVEV (reference sequence). This CDR3 is built from 14 residues. CDR3 protein: CASKSGSYNSPLHF. The CDR3 DNA follows: TGTGCCAGCAAAAGCGGCTCCTATAATTCACCCCTCCACTTT.

In this sample, this clonotype turned up a few times. The rearrangement links TRBV7-9 to TRBJ2-7, with D possibly matching TRBD1 (6 bases). Germline-derived CDR1 and CDR2 are SEHNR and FQNEAQ (reference sequence). The CDR3 totals 13 residues. Trimming shortened V by 2 bases and J by 6 bases, and 11 bases separated the two germline ends. The CDR3 is CASSLRDMAEQYF. CDR3 DNA: TGTGCCAGCAGCTTACGGGACATGGCCGAGCAGTACTTC.

The genes are TRBV7-8 and TRBJ2-7; no definite D call. The V and J ends lost 5 bases and 2 bases respectively, with 16 bases between them. Germline CDR1 reads SGHVS; CDR2 reads FQNEAQ. The CDR3 consists of 15 residues. The CDR3 sequence is CASSPRNLLAYEQYF. CDR3 sequence (DNA): TGTGCCAGCAGCCCCAGGAACCTCCTGGCCTACGAGCAGTACTTC.